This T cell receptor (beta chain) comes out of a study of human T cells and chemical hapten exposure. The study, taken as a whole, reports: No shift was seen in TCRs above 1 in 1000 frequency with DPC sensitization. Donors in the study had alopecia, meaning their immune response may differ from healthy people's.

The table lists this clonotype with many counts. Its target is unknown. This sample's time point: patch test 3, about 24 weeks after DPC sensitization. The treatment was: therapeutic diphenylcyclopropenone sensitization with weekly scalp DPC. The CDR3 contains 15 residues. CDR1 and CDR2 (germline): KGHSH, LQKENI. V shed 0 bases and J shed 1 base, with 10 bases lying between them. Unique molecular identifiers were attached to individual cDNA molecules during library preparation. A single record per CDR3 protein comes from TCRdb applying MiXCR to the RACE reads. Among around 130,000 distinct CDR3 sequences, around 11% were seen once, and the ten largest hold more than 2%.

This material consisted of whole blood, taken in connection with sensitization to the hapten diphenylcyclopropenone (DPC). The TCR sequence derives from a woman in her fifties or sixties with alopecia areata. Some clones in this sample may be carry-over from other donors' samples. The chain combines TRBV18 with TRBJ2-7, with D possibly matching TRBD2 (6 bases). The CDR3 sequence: CASSPPGGSSYEQYF. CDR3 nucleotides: TGTGCCAGCTCACCACCGGGAGGTTCGTCCTACGAGCAGTACTTC.